The 15 T cell receptor beta chains listed next were all sequenced from one sample in a study of glioma-infiltrating T cells after dendritic cell vaccination. Time point: after dendritic cell vaccination, including at tumor progression/relapse. The assay was immunoSEQ multiplex PCR, and TCRdb's table has in-frame clones only and misses some. The sample contains 55,000 to 75,000 clones, 70% to 85% of which appear only once. This material consisted of blood, taken after dendritic cell vaccination. These receptor sequences come from a human donor with glioblastoma.

V gene TRBV5-1 combines with J gene TRBJ2-1, with a tentative D call TRBD2 (6 bases). Between the trimmed V and J ends, which lost 0 bases and 8 bases, there was a span of 12 bases. Germline V gene data show CDR1 as SGHRS and CDR2 as YFSETQ. The CDR3 is 14 residues long. CDR3 in DNA: TGCGCCAGCAGCTTGGAGTGGGGGGTCCATGAGCAGTTCTTC. Translation gives CASSLEWGVHEQFF.

The genes are TRBV11-2 and TRBJ1-1; a possible D gene is TRBD1 (6 bases). The CDR3 spans 15 residues. From germline, CDR1 is SGHAT and CDR2 FQNNGV. The V gene lost 3 bases and the J gene lost 3 bases, with 14 bases spanning the gap. The CDR3 protein is CASSLRTRGDTEAFF. The CDR3 DNA is TGTGCCAGCAGCTTGAGGACCAGGGGAGACACTGAAGCTTTCTTT.

In regard to this clone: Different DNA sequences within this sample yield the same CDR3. This chain links TRBV30 with TRBJ1-2; D is ambiguous. V was cut by 1 base and J by 4 bases, with 16 bases left in between. Germline V gives CDR1 GTSNPN, CDR2 SVGIG (reference sequence). The CDR3 length is 15 residues. The CDR3 bases are TGTGCCTGGAGTGCGACGGTGGGAGGAAGCTATGGCTACACCTTC. Its protein is CAWSATVGGSYGYTF.

This chain uses TRBV30 with TRBJ2-4; a weak D match, TRBD1 (6 bases). Germline-derived CDR1 and CDR2 are GTSNPN and SVGIG (reference sequence). The CDR3 has 14 amino acids. V was pared by 3 bases and J by 7 bases, with 16 bases between. CDR3 DNA sequence: TGTGCCTGGAGAAGGGACAAGTTATCGAACATTCAGTACTTC. It yields the protein CAWRRDKLSNIQYF.

V and J are TRBV6-4 and TRBJ1-2, with 12 bases aligning to TRBD1. The junction had 6 bases not matched to a gene; V was cut back by 6 bases and J by 1 base. The CDR3 loop spans 16 amino acids. From germline, CDR1 is MRHNA and CDR2 SNTAGT. The CDR3 nucleotides are TGTGCCAGCAGCGCCGGGACAGGGGGCTTTAACTATGGCTACACCTTC. Amino acid sequence: CASSAGTGGFNYGYTF.

This chain connects TRBV6-4 to TRBJ2-3, with 14 bases aligning to TRBD2. The CDR3 sequence is 19 residues long. Germline V gives CDR1 MRHNA, CDR2 SNTAGT. Trimming removed 0 bases from V and 3 bases from J; junction bases left unmatched: 8. The CDR3 spells CASSDSNTWTSGGTDTQYF. The CDR3 DNA sequence: TGTGCCAGCAGTGACTCGAATACGTGGACTAGCGGGGGGACAGATACGCAGTATTTT.

The genes are TRBV6-6 and TRBJ1-1, with D perhaps matching TRBD1 (5 bases). The CDR3 has 15 residues. V was cut by 2 bases and J by 8 bases, with 18 bases left in between. Germline CDR1 reads MNHNY; CDR2 reads SVGAGI (reference sequence). CDR3 in amino acids: CASSYAIRQKEEAFF. CDR3 sequence (DNA): TGTGCCAGCAGTTACGCGATCAGACAGAAAGAAGAAGCTTTCTTT.

J is TRBJ2-1 and V is TRBV4-2, with TRBD2 identical over 14 bases. CDR3 length equals 17 residues. In germline, CDR1 is LGHNA, CDR2 YNFKEQ. The trim removed 4 bases at V and 4 bases at J, leaving 6 bases unmatched. The CDR3 loop is CASSPTGTSGGYNEQFF. The DNA for the CDR3 is TGTGCCAGCAGCCCCACCGGGACTAGCGGGGGTTACAATGAGCAGTTCTTC.

The V call is TRBV2, the J call TRBJ2-7, with 7 bases identical to TRBD1. Germline CDR1 reads SNHLY; CDR2 reads FYNNEI. The CDR3 extends over 14 amino acids. V lost 9 bases, J lost 4 bases, and 12 bases stayed unmatched. DNA for the CDR3: TGTGCCAGTCGGGTGGAAGGGGGCCGATACGAGCAGTACTTC. Translating it yields CASRVEGGRYEQYF.

This CDR3 is CASSDGGRAEAFF. The CDR3, as DNA: TGTGCCAGCAGTGACGGTGGGAGGGCTGAAGCTTTCTTT. The V call is TRBV6-4, the J call TRBJ1-1; D unclear. V gave up 2 bases and J gave up 6 bases, with 10 bases separating them. This CDR3 is 13 amino acids long. From germline, CDR1 is MRHNA and CDR2 SNTAGT.

V gene TRBV19 combines with J gene TRBJ1-1, with 9 bases that match TRBD1. The length of the CDR3 is 14 residues. The germline V gene has CDR1 LNHDA and CDR2 SQIVND (reference sequence). Trimming at V came to 5 bases and at J to 5 bases, leaving 6 bases not matched to a gene. CDR3 in DNA: TGTGCCAGTAGTTCAAGACAGGGGGGTACTGAAGCTTTCTTT. Translation gives CASSSRQGGTEAFF. The entire variable domain, with the rest obtained from reference TRBV19 and TRBJ1-1, is as follows: DGGITQSPKYLFRKEGQNVTLSCEQNLNHDAMYWYRQDPGQGLRLIYYSQIVNDFQKGDIAEGYSVSREKKESFPLTVTSAQKNPTAFYLCASSSRQGGTEAFFGQGTRLTVV.

CDR3 nucleotides: TGTGCCAGCTCACAAATCCCCCTAGCCAAAAACATTCAGTACTTC. Its protein is CASSQIPLAKNIQYF. This sequence joins TRBV18 and TRBJ2-4; D is unresolved. The CDR3 runs to 15 residues. V lost 4 bases to trimming and J lost 0 bases, with 10 bases between them. Germline CDR1 is KGHSH and CDR2 is LQKENI.

This chain links TRBV5-1 with TRBJ1-1; D unclear. This CDR3 region has 15 residues. The germline V and J ends were trimmed by 2 bases and 2 bases, with 13 bases remaining between them. Looked up from germline, CDR1 is SGHRS and CDR2 is YFSETQ. As DNA, the CDR3 is TGCGCCAGCAGCTTTTTTACGGCGGCCAACACTGAAGCTTTCTTT. Translated: CASSFFTAANTEAFF. Looking up the rest from reference TRBV5-1 and TRBJ1-1 gives the full variable domain: KAGVTQTPRYLIKTRGQQVTLSCSPISGHRSVSWYQQTPGQGLQFLFEYFSETQRNKGNFPGRFSGRQFSNSRSEMNVSTLELGDSALYLCASSFFTAANTEAFFGQGTRLTVV.

The J gene is TRBJ1-2, the V gene TRBV28, with D possibly TRBD1 on 5 matching bases. V was cut by 6 bases and J by 4 bases, with 15 bases left in between. The CDR3 has 14 amino acids. The germline gives CDR1 MDHEN, CDR2 SYDVKM. The CDR3 sequence: CASSPDSDLYGYTF. Here the CDR3 DNA reads TGTGCCAGCAGCCCTGACAGTGATCTCTATGGCTACACCTTC.

This clone was observed a few times. The chain carries TRBV10-2 and TRBJ1-3; D call uncertain. This CDR3 spans 14 amino acids. Looked up from germline, CDR1 is WSHSY and CDR2 is SAAADI. The V end was cut by 2 bases, the J end by 0 bases, with 5 bases between. The CDR3 loop reads CASSEQDSGNTIYF. For the CDR3, the DNA is TGCGCCAGCAGTGAGCAGGACTCTGGAAACACCATATATTTT.